The rows below give T cell receptor beta chains drawn from one sample of a study of T-cell reconstitution after alpha-beta-depleted transplantation in children. TCRdb recomputed calls from the PCR reads with MiXCR, one row per CDR3 protein. The sample yields around 200,000 distinct CDR3 sequences, under 13% seen once. Sequenced material: PBMCs, taken before TCRalphabeta/CD19-depleted stem cell transplant. The receptors derive from a child younger than two with acute myeloid leukemia, due to receive a stem cell transplant. The CDR3 runs from the conserved cysteine through the conserved F or W. D genes are given only for firm matches. The size field reads once, few, many or a size class.

CDR3nt: TGCAGTGCTACCCCGGGTGTTGGCTACACCTTC; CDR3aa: CSATPGVGYTF; d_gene: .; v_gene: TRBV20-1; len: 11; j_gene: TRBJ1-2; abundance: many
CDR3nt: TGTGCCTGGAGTGCGTCTGGGTACGAGCACTACTTC; CDR3aa: CAWSASGYEHYF; d_gene: .; v_gene: TRBV30; len: 12; j_gene: TRBJ2-7; abundance: many
CDR3nt: TGCAGTGCCAGTGGGGGCGCCACAGAGCAGTTCTTC; CDR3aa: CSASGGATEQFF; d_gene: .; v_gene: TRBV20-1; len: 12; j_gene: TRBJ2-1; abundance: few
CDR3nt: TGTGCCAGCAGCCCGCAGGACACCGGGGAGCTGTTTTTT; CDR3aa: CASSPQDTGELFF; d_gene: .; v_gene: TRBV6-6; len: 13; j_gene: TRBJ2-2; abundance: many
CDR3nt: TGTGCCAGCAGTTCCAGCCGGGGGGGGAAGACCCAGTACTTC; CDR3aa: CASSSSRGGKTQYF; d_gene: TRBD2; v_gene: TRBV28; len: 14; j_gene: TRBJ2-5; abundance: many
CDR3nt: TGTGCCAGCAGCGTAGTATCTAGCGGGGGAGAGACCCAGTACTTC; CDR3aa: CASSVVSSGGETQYF; d_gene: TRBD2; v_gene: TRBV9; len: 15; j_gene: TRBJ2-5; abundance: many
CDR3nt: TGCGCCAGCAGTGTTCCCAAGGACAGGGCGAACACTGAAGCTTTCTTT; CDR3aa: CASSVPKDRANTEAFF; d_gene: TRBD1; v_gene: TRBV10-2; len: 16; j_gene: TRBJ1-1; abundance: many
CDR3nt: TGTGCCAGCAGTTTATCGAGGTTTCTTCAGGGAAGGTACAATGAGCAGTTCTTC; CDR3aa: CASSLSRFLQGRYNEQFF; d_gene: .; v_gene: TRBV27; len: 18; j_gene: TRBJ2-1; abundance: many
CDR3nt: TGCAGTGCTCGGGACCCGGACAATGAGCAGTTCTTC; CDR3aa: CSARDPDNEQFF; d_gene: .; v_gene: TRBV20-1; len: 12; j_gene: TRBJ2-1; abundance: few
CDR3nt: TGTGCCAGCAGTCTTGGGACAGAGATGAGCGAGCAGTACTTC; CDR3aa: CASSLGTEMSEQYF; d_gene: TRBD1; v_gene: TRBV7-2; len: 14; j_gene: TRBJ2-7; abundance: many
CDR3nt: TGTGCCAGCAGTGTTGTTCAGGTGCCCCAGCATTTT; CDR3aa: CASSVVQVPQHF; d_gene: .; v_gene: TRBV2; len: 12; j_gene: TRBJ1-5; abundance: many
CDR3nt: TGTGCCAGCAGCTTATGGCGGGAGGGCCGGTACGAGCAGTACTTC; CDR3aa: CASSLWREGRYEQYF; d_gene: TRBD2; v_gene: TRBV7-9; len: 15; j_gene: TRBJ2-7; abundance: many
CDR3nt: TGTGCCAGCTCACCGGCCATGGGGACTAGCGGGAGGCGCGAGCAGTACTTC; CDR3aa: CASSPAMGTSGRREQYF; d_gene: TRBD2; v_gene: TRBV18; len: 17; j_gene: TRBJ2-7; abundance: many
CDR3nt: TGTGCCAGCAGTTTCGAGAGGACAGGGAATCCCTTTTACAATGAGCAGTTCTTC; CDR3aa: CASSFERTGNPFYNEQFF; d_gene: TRBD1; v_gene: TRBV12-3/TRBV12-4; len: 18; j_gene: TRBJ2-1; abundance: many
CDR3nt: TGTGCCAGCTCACTCCAGACGGACAATACGCAGTATTTT; CDR3aa: CASSLQTDNTQYF; d_gene: .; v_gene: TRBV18; len: 13; j_gene: TRBJ2-3; abundance: many
CDR3nt: TGCGCCAGCAGCTCGGGACGGAGCAATGAAAAACTGTTTTTT; CDR3aa: CASSSGRSNEKLFF; d_gene: .; v_gene: TRBV5-1; len: 14; j_gene: TRBJ1-4; abundance: many
CDR3nt: TGTGCCAGCAGGCAGGACCCGTACAATGAGCAGTTCTTC; CDR3aa: CASRQDPYNEQFF; d_gene: .; v_gene: TRBV6-2/TRBV6-3; len: 13; j_gene: TRBJ2-1; abundance: many
CDR3nt: TGCAGTGCTAGAGAGGGGGCGATGAAAACCGGGGAGCTGTTTTTT; CDR3aa: CSAREGAMKTGELFF; d_gene: .; v_gene: TRBV20-1; len: 15; j_gene: TRBJ2-2; abundance: many
CDR3nt: TGCAGTGCTAGAGATCTTTGGGGGAGGGGAGCTGGCGAGCAGTACTTC; CDR3aa: CSARDLWGRGAGEQYF; d_gene: TRBD2; v_gene: TRBV20-1; len: 16; j_gene: TRBJ2-7; abundance: many
CDR3nt: TGCGCCAGCAGCTTGGAGTCCGGGCCCCGGGGCTACACCTTC; CDR3aa: CASSLESGPRGYTF; d_gene: .; v_gene: TRBV5-1; len: 14; j_gene: TRBJ1-2; abundance: few
CDR3nt: TGCAGTGCTAGAGATCTCGGTGGATCACCCCTCCACTTT; CDR3aa: CSARDLGGSPLHF; d_gene: .; v_gene: TRBV20-1; len: 13; j_gene: TRBJ1-6; abundance: many
CDR3nt: TGCAGTGCTTGGACTGGGGCCAACGTCCTGACTTTC; CDR3aa: CSAWTGANVLTF; d_gene: .; v_gene: TRBV20-1; len: 12; j_gene: TRBJ2-6; abundance: few
CDR3nt: TGCAGCGTTGCACACAATAGCAATCAGCCCCAGCATTTT; CDR3aa: CSVAHNSNQPQHF; d_gene: .; v_gene: TRBV29-1; len: 13; j_gene: TRBJ1-5; abundance: many